This T cell receptor beta chain was retrieved from a study of metastatic and nonmetastatic thyroid tumors. About the study: Repertoire comparison spanned blood and tumor or nodule tissue of malignant and benign thyroid patients. General study points: Versus benign nodules, malignant thyroid tumors reportedly had significantly higher TCR beta diversity, in blood and tumor.

Original processing methods: Using the CDR3 differences seen across clinicopathological groups, the authors built a distant-metastasis classifier for papillary thyroid cancer, which was meant to discriminate distant-metastatic patients. TCRdb re-called the PCR reads with MiXCR. TCRdb, not the original authors, processed these V and J calls. The sample consists of around 19,000 clones, around 21% of them appearing once. This clone is classed as medium-sized. Its antigen is not identified. An end of the junction does not agree with germline; a read error may underlie this. This CDR3 is 15 amino acids long. Germline CDR1 reads MNHNS; CDR2 reads SASEGT. Nobody among the patients had been given any treatment before thyroid surgery.

The chain is built from TRBV6-1 and TRBJ1-4, with D unclear. The sequence was collected from a female donor with papillary thyroid cancer or a benign thyroid nodule (not recorded which). Some clones in this sample may be carry-over from other donors' samples. Sequencing used blood. The DNA for the CDR3 is TGTGCCAGCAGTGAAGACGGCACAACTAATGAAGAACTGTTTTTT. Its translation is CASSEDGTTNEELFF.